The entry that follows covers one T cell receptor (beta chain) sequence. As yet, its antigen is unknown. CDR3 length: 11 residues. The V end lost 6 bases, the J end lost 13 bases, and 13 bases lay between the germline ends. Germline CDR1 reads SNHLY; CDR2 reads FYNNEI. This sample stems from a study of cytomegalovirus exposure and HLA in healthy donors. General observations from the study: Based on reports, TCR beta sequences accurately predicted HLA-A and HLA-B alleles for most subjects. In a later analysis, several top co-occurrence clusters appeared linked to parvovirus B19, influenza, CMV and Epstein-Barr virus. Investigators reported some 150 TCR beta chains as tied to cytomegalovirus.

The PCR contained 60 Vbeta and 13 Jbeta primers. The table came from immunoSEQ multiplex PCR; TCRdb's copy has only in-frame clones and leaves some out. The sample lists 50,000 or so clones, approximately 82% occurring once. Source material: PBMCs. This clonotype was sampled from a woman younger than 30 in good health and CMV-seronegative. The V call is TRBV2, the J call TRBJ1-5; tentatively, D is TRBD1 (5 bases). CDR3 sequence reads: CASSDQGQQHF. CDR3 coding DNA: TGTGCCAGCAGCGACCAGGGCCAGCAGCATTTT.